What follows are 7 T cell receptor beta chains derived from one specimen sequenced in a study of cytomegalovirus exposure and HLA in healthy donors. The PCR had 60 Vbeta and 13 Jbeta primers. Repertoires were generated with immunoSEQ multiplex PCR, while TCRdb's copy carries only in-frame clones and drops some. The sample gives some 270,000 clones, about nine tenths of which show up once; roughly 1.5% is in the top ten. The sample comprised PBMCs. The receptors here all came from a girl aged 2 to 10 in good health and CMV-seronegative.

The chain uses TRBV4-1 and TRBJ2-3; possible D gene TRBD2, 6 bases. The ends were cut back, 4 bases at V and 2 bases at J, with 19 bases in the middle. CDR1 is MGHRA and CDR2 is YSYEKL in the germline V gene. The CDR3 loop spans 17 amino acids. This CDR3 is CASSLGPGTDPTDTQYF. In DNA, the CDR3 is TGCGCCAGCAGCCTCGGACCCGGGACTGACCCCACAGATACGCAGTATTTT.

This clone was seen once. The J gene is TRBJ2-1, the V gene TRBV5-6, with 8 bases matching TRBD2. With V trimmed by 4 bases and J by 2 bases, 8 bases remained unmatched. The length of the CDR3 is 16 residues. Germline CDR1 and CDR2: SGHDT and YYEEEE. The CDR3, as DNA: TGTGCCAGCAGCGGCCCCGGGCGGGGGGCCTACAATGAGCAGTTCTTC. Amino acids: CASSGPGRGAYNEQFF.

The chain couples TRBV6-5 to TRBJ1-2, with a possible D match to TRBD1 (6 bases). The V end was cut by 5 bases, the J end by 10 bases, with 20 bases between. This CDR3 is 14 amino acids long. The germline CDR1 and CDR2 sequences are MNHEY and SVGAGI. CDR3 DNA: TGTGCCAGCAGTGATTGGCAGGGGACCAGTGACTACACCTTC. Its protein is CASSDWQGTSDYTF.

CDR3 in DNA: TGTGCCTGGAGTGTGAGTGACAGGGACTATGGCTACACCTTC. Amino acid sequence: CAWSVSDRDYGYTF. The gene calls are TRBV30 and TRBJ1-2, with 7 positions matching TRBD1. CDR1 and CDR2 (germline): GTSNPN, SVGIG (reference sequence). V was clipped by 0 bases and J by 3 bases; unmatched bases: 4. CDR3 size: 14 residues.

This chain uses TRBV19 with TRBJ1-4, with D perhaps TRBD1 (6 bases). From germline, CDR1 is LNHDA and CDR2 SQIVND (reference sequence). V was shortened by 4 bases and J by 5 bases, with 14 bases between the two germline ends. The CDR3 loop spans 15 amino acids. The DNA for the CDR3 is TGTGCCAGTAGTAGACCGACAGGTTTAAATGAAAAACTGTTTTTT. This encodes CASSRPTGLNEKLFF.

This clone has only a few counts. This sequence joins TRBV27 and TRBJ2-7; 9 positions agree with TRBD2. The CDR3 length is 15 residues. V lost 2 bases and J lost 0; bases outside the gene matches: 2. Germline CDR1 reads MNHEY; CDR2 reads SMNVEV (reference sequence). The CDR3, as DNA: TGTGCCAGCAGTTTAACTAGCGGGCTCTCCTACGAGCAGTACTTC. Encoded protein: CASSLTSGLSYEQYF.

V gene TRBV4-2 combines with J gene TRBJ2-5; D may be TRBD1 (5 bases). Trimming took 1 base from V and 5 from J, leaving 8 bases between them. The germline V gene encodes CDR1 LGHNA and CDR2 YNFKEQ. This CDR3 is 13 amino acids long. CDR3 amino acids: CASSQGGAETQYF. The CDR3 nucleotides read TGTGCCAGCAGCCAAGGGGGCGCGGAGACCCAGTACTTC.